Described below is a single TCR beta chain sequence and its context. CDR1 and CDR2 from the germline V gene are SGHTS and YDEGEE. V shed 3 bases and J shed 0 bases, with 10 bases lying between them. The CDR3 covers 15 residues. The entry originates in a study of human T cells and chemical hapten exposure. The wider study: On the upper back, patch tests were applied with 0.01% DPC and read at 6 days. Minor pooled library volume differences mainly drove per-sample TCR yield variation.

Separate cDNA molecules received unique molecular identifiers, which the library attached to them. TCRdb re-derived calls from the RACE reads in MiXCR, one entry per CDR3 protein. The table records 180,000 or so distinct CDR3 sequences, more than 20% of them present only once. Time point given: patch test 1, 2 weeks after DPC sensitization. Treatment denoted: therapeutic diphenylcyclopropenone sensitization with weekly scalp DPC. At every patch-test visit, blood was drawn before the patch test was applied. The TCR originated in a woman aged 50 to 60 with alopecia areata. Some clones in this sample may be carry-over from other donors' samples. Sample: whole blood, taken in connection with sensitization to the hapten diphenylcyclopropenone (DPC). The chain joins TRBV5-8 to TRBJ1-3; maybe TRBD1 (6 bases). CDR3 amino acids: CASSSGQRSGNTIYF. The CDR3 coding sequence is TGTGCCAGCAGCTCCGGACAGCGCTCTGGAAACACCATATATTTT.